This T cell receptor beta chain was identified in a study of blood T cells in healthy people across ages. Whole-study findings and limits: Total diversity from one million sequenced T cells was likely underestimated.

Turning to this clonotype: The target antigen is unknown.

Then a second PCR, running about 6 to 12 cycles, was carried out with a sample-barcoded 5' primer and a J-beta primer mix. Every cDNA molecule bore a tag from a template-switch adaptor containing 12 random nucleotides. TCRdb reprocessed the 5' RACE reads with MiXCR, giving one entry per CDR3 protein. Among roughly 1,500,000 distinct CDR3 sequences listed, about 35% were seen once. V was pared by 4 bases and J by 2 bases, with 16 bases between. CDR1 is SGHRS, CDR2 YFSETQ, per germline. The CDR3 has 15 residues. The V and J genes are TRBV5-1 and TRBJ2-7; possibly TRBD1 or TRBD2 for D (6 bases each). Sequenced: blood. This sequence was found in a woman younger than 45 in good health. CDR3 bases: TGCGCCAGCAGCCCCCAGGGGACTGGTACCTACGAGCAGTACTTC. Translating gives CASSPQGTGTYEQYF.